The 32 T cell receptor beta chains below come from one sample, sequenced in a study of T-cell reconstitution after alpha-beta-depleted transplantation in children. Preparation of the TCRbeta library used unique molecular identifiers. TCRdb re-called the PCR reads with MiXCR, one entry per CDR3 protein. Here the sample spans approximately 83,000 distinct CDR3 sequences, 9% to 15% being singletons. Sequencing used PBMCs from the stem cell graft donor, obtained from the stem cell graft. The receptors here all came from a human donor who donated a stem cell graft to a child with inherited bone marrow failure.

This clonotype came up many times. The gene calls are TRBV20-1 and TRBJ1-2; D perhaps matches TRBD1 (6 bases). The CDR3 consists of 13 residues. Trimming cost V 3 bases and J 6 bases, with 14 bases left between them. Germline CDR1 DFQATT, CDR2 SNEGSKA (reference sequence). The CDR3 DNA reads TGCAGTGCTAGGAAGCCAGGGGTGGATGGCTACACCTTC. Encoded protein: CSARKPGVDGYTF.

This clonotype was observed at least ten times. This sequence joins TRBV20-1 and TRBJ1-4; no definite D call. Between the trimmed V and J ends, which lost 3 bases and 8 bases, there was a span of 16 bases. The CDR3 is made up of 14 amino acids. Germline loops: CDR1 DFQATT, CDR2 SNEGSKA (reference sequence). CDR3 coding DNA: TGCAGTGCTAGGACCGCTTATGACAACGAAAAACTGTTTTTT. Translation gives CSARTAYDNEKLFF.

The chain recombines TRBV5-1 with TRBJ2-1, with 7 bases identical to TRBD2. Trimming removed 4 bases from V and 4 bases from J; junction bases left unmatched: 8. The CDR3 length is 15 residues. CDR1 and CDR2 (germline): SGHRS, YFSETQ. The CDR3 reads CASSPRPGLYNEQFF. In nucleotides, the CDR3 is TGCGCCAGCAGCCCTCGCCCGGGACTATACAATGAGCAGTTCTTC.

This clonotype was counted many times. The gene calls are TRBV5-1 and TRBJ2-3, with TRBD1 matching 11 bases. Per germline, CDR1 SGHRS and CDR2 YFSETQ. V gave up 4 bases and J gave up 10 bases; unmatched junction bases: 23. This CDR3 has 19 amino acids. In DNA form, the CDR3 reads TGCGCCAGCAGCCCCGGACAGGGGGCGATCTCAATTCTAGGTGGTGCGCAGTATTTT. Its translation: CASSPGQGAISILGGAQYF.

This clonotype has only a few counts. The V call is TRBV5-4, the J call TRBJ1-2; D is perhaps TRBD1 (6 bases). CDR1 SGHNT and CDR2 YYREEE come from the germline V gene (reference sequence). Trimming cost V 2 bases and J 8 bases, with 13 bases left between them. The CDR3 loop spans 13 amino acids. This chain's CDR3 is CASSFIGGGGYTF. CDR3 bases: TGTGCCAGCAGCTTCATCGGGGGCGGCGGCTACACCTTC.

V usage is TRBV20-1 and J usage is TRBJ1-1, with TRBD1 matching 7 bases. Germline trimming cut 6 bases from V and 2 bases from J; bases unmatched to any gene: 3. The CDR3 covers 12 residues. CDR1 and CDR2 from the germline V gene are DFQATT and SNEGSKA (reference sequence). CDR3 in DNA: TGCAGTGCAGACAGGGATAACACTGAAGCTTTCTTT. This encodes CSADRDNTEAFF.

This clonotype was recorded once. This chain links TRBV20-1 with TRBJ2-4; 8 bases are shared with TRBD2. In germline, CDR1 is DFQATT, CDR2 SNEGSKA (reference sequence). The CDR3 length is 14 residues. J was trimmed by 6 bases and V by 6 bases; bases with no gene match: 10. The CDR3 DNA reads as TGCAGTGCAGGGCTAGCGGGCCAGGGAAACATTCAGTACTTC. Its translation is CSAGLAGQGNIQYF.

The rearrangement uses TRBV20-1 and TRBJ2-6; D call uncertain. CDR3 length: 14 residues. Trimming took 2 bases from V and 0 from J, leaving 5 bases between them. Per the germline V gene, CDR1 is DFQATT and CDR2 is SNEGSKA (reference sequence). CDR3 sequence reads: CSARSGSGANVLTF. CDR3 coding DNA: TGCAGTGCTAGATCAGGCTCTGGGGCCAACGTCCTGACTTTC.

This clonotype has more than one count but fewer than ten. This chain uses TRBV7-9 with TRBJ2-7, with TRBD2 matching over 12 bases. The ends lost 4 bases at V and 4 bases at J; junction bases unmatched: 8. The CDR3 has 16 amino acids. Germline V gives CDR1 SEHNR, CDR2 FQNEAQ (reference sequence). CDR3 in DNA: TGTGCCAGCAGCTCTAGCGGGAGGGCCCTATTATACGAGCAGTACTTC. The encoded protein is CASSSSGRALLYEQYF.

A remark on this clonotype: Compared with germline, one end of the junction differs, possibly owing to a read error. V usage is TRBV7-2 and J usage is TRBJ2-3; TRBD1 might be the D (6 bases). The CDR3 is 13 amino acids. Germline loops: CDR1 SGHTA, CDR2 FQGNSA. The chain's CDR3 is CASSINYRVLGFF. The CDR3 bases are TGTGCCAGCAGCATAAACTACAGGGTCCTTGGGTTTTTT.

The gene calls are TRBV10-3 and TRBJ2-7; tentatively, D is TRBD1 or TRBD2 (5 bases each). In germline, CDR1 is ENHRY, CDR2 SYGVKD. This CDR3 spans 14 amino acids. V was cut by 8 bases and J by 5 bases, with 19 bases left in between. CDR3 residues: CAIGPGRVRNEQYF. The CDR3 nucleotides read TGTGCCATCGGCCCGGGGCGCGTCCGGAACGAGCAGTACTTC.

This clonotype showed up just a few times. CDR3 protein: CASSQDGARGTPYNEQFF. CDR3 nucleotide sequence: TGCGCCAGCAGCCAAGACGGGGCTAGAGGTACCCCCTACAATGAGCAGTTCTTC. This rearrangement joins TRBV4-3 to TRBJ2-1, with D possibly being TRBD1 or TRBD2 (5 bases each). V was shortened by 0 bases and J by 2 bases, with 17 bases between the two germline ends. The CDR3 sequence is 18 residues long. CDR1 is LGHNA and CDR2 is YSLEER in the germline V gene.

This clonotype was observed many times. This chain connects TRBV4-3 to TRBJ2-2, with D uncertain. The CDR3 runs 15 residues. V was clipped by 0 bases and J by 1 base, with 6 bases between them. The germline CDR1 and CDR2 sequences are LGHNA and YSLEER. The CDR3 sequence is CASSQEPRNTGELFF. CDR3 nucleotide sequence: TGCGCCAGCAGCCAAGAACCACGGAACACCGGGGAGCTGTTTTTT.

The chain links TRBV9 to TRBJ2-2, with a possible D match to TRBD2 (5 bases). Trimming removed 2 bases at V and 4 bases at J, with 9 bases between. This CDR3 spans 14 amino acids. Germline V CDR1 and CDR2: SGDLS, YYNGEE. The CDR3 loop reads CASSVSGRTGELFF. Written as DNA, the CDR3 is TGTGCCAGCAGCGTCAGCGGACGCACCGGGGAGCTGTTTTTT.

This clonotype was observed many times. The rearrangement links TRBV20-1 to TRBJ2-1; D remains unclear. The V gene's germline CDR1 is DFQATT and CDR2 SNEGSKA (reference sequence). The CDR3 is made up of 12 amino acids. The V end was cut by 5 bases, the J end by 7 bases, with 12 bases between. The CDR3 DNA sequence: TGCAGTGCTCTAGAGTTGGCTAATGAGCAGTTCTTC. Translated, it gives CSALELANEQFF.

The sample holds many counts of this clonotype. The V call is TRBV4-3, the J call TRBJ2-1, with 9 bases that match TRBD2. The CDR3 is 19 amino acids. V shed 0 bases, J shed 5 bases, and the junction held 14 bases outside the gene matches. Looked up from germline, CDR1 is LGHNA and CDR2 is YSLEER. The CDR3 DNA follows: TGCGCCAGCAGCCAAGATCACGCGATAGGCGGGAGGGCTAACAATGAGCAGTTCTTC. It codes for CASSQDHAIGGRANNEQFF.

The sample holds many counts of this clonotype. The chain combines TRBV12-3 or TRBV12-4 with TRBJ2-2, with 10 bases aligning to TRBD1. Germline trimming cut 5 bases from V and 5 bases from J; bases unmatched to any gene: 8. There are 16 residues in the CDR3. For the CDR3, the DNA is TGTGCCAGCAGTCGACAGGGGGCTCCGGGGACCGGGGAGCTGTTTTTT. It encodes CASSRQGAPGTGELFF.

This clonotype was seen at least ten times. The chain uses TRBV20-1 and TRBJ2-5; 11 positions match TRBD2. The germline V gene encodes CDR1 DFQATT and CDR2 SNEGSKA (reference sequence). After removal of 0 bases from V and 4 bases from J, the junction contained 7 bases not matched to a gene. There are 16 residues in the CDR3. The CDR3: CSARDPLAGGPETQYF. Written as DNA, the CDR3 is TGCAGTGCTAGAGATCCCCTAGCGGGGGGCCCAGAGACCCAGTACTTC.

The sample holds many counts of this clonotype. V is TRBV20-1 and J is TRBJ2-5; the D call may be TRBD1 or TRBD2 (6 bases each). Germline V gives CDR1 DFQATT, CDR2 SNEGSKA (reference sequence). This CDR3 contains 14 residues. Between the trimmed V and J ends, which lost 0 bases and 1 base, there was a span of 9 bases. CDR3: CSARDRGGQETQYF. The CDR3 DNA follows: TGCAGTGCTAGAGACAGGGGAGGCCAAGAGACCCAGTACTTC.

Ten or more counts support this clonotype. The CDR3 DNA reads as TGTGCCAGCAGCGTGACAGGGGAAGCGGGTGGAAACACCATATATTTT. This sequence encodes CASSVTGEAGGNTIYF. V and J are TRBV5-6 and TRBJ1-3; 8 nucleotides agree with TRBD1. V gave up 4 bases and J gave up 3 bases; unmatched junction bases: 9. The CDR3 consists of 16 residues. CDR1 SGHDT and CDR2 YYEEEE come from the germline V gene.

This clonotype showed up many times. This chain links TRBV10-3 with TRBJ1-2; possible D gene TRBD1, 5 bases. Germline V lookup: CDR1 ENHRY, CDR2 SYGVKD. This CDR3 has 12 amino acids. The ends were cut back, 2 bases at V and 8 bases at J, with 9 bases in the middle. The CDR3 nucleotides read TGTGCCATCAGTGAGAGGGGATACGGCTACACCTTC. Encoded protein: CAISERGYGYTF.

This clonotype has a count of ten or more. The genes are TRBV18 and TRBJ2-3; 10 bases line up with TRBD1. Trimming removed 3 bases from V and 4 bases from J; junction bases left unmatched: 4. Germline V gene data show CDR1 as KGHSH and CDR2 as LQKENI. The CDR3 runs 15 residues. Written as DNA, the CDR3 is TGTGCCAGCTCACCTCTGGGACAGGGGTCAGATACGCAGTATTTT. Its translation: CASSPLGQGSDTQYF.

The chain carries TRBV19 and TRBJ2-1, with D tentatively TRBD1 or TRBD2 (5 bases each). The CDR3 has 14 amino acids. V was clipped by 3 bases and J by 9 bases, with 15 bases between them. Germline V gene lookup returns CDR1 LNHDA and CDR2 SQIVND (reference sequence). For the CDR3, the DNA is TGTGCCAGTAGTATGGGGACCGAGACGAGTGAGCAGTTCTTC. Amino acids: CASSMGTETSEQFF.

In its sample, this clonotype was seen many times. The CDR3 sequence is CASSLGPGAPEQFF. The CDR3 DNA reads TGTGCCAGCAGCTTAGGGCCCGGGGCGCCTGAGCAGTTCTTC. This sequence joins TRBV11-2 and TRBJ2-1; D assignment may be TRBD1 or TRBD2 (5 bases each). The germline gives CDR1 SGHAT, CDR2 FQNNGV. The length of the CDR3 is 14 residues. V lost 1 base and J lost 9, with 13 bases in between. The full variable domain, with the rest looked up from reference TRBV11-2 and TRBJ2-1, is EAGVAQSPRYKIIEKRQSVAFWCNPISGHATLYWYQQILGQGPKLLIQFQNNGVVDDSQLPKDRFSAERLKGVDSTLKIQPAKLEDSAVYLCASSLGPGAPEQFFGPGTRLTVL.

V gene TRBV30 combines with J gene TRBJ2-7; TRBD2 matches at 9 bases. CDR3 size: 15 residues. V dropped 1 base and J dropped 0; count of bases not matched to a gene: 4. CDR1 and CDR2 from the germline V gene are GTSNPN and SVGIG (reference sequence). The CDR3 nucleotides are TGTGCCTGGAGTGAGACTAGCGGACCCTCCTACGAGCAGTACTTC. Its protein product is CAWSETSGPSYEQYF. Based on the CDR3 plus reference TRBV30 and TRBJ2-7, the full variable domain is SQTIHQWPATLVQPVGSPLSLECTVEGTSNPNLYWYRQAAGRGLQLLFYSVGIGQISSEVPQNLSASRPQDRQFILSSKKLLLSDSGFYLCAWSETSGPSYEQYFGPGTRLTVT.

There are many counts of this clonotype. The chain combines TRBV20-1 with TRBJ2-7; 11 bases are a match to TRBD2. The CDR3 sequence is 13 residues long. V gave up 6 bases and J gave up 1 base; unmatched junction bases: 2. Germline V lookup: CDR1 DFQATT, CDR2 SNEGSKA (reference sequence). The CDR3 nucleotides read TGCAGTGCGCTAGCGGGGGGATCCTACGAGCAGTACTTC. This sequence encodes CSALAGGSYEQYF.

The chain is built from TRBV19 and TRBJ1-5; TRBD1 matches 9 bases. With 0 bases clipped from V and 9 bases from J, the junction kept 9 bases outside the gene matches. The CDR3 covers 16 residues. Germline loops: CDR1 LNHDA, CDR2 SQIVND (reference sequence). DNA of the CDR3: TGTGCCAGTAGTATAGATGCGGGACAGGGACTCTTGCCCCAGCATTTT. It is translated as CASSIDAGQGLLPQHF.

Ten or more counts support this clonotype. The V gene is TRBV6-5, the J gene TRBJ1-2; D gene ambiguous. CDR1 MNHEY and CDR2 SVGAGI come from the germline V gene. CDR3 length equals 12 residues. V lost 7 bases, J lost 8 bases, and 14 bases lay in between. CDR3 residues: CASTPRSGGYTF. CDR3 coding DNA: TGTGCCAGCACCCCGCGGTCGGGGGGCTACACCTTC.

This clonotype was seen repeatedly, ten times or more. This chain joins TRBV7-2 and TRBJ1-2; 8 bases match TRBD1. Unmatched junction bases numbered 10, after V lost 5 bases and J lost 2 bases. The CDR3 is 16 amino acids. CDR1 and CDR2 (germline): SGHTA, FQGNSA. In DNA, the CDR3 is TGTGCCAGCAGCCTTACGCCCCAGGGGGCGAACTATGGCTACACCTTC. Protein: CASSLTPQGANYGYTF.

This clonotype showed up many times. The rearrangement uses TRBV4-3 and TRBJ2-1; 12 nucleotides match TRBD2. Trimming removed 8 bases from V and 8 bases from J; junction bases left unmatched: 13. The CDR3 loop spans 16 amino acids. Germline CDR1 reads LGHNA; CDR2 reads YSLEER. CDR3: CASGYHRTSGIYEQFF. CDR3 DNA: TGCGCCAGCGGTTACCACAGGACTAGCGGGATTTATGAGCAGTTCTTC.

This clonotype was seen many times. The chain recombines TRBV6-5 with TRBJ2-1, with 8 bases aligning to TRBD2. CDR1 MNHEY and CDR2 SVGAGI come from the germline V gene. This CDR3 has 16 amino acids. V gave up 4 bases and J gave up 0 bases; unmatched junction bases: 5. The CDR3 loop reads CASSFSGGLSYNEQFF. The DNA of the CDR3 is TGTGCCAGCAGTTTCAGCGGGGGCCTCTCCTACAATGAGCAGTTCTTC.

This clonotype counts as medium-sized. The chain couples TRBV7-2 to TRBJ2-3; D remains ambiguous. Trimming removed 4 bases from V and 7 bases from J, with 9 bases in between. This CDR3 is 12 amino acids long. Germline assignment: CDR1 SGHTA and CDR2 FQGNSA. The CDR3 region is CASSWSQNTQYF. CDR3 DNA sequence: TGTGCCAGCAGCTGGTCACAAAATACGCAGTATTTT.